Described below is a single T cell receptor beta chain sequence and its context. This sample includes further DNA sequences coding for the same CDR3. These data originate in a study of cytomegalovirus exposure and HLA in healthy donors. The PCR used 60 Vbeta and 13 Jbeta primers. Sequencing was performed with immunoSEQ multiplex PCR; in TCRdb, only in-frame clones are kept and a portion is missing. Of about 130,000 clones listed, 82% are singletons. Germline V gene sequence: CDR1 MNHEY, CDR2 SVGAGI. V lost 0 bases and J 0 bases, leaving 6 bases between the germline ends. This CDR3 is built from 14 residues.

The sequencing input was PBMCs. The sequence was obtained from a boy aged 5-17 years in good health and CMV-seronegative. This chain links TRBV6-5 with TRBJ2-7; perhaps TRBD2 as D (6 bases). CDR3 sequence: CASSYSRDSYEQYF. CDR3 coding DNA: TGTGCCAGCAGTTACTCGCGGGACTCCTACGAGCAGTACTTC.